The sequence of this T cell receptor (beta chain) was determined in a study of T cell repertoires in cytomegalovirus infection. Study background: Peptides in the study included HLA-C-restricted and HLA-B-restricted CMV epitopes. An indication of both CMV infection and matching HLA type came from public TCR beta signatures.

TCRdb reprocessed the reads via MiXCR and lists one record per CDR3 protein. The sample holds a few hundred thousand distinct CDR3 sequences; just under 40% are singletons and the top ten take around 46%. This CDR3 is built from 15 residues. The V end lost 5 bases, the J end lost 1 base, and 14 bases lay between the germline ends. Germline V CDR1 and CDR2: MNHEY, SMNVEV (reference sequence). Study results and caveats: Ex vivo, HLA-C-restricted CMV-specific TCR beta clonotypes prevailed over the rest of the response. Carriers of CMV plus the relevant HLA were identified by cumulative public TCR beta family frequency.

As for this clonotype: Antigen: not known.

The gene calls are TRBV27 and TRBJ2-5, with D perhaps TRBD2 (5 bases). The receptor was isolated from a human donor in good health (CMV status not recorded). Some clones in this sample may be carry-over from other donors' samples. The source material was cultured PBMCs, sampled from culture after CMV antigen stimulation. This CDR3 is CASSPGRVGQETQYF. CDR3 sequence (DNA): TGTGCCAGCAGTCCGGGAAGGGTTGGCCAAGAGACCCAGTACTTC.